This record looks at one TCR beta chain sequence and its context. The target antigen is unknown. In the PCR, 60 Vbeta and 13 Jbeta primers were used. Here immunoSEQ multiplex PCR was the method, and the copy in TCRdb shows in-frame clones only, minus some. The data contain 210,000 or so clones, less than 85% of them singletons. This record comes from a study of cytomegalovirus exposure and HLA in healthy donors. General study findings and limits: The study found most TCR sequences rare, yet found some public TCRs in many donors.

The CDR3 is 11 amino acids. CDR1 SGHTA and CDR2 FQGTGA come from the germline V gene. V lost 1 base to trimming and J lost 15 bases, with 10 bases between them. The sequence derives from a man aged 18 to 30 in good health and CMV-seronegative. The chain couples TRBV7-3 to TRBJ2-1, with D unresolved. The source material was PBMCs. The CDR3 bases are TGTGCCAGCAGCTTAATGGCTCGGAGGTTCTTC. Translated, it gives CASSLMARRFF. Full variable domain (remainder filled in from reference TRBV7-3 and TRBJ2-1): GAGVSQTPSNKVTEKGKYVELRCDPISGHTALYWYRQSLGQGPEFLIYFQGTGAADDSGLPNDRFFAVRPEGSVSTLKIQRTERGDSAVYLCASSLMARRFFGPGTRLTVL.